This paragraph reports one TCR beta chain. The sample originates from a study of immune characterization of retroperitoneal liposarcoma. Each CDR3 protein gets one entry after TCRdb re-called the PCR reads with MiXCR. The table has 6,500 to 7,000 distinct CDR3 sequences, approximately 28% seen once. Sequencing input: blood. The receptor was derived from a male donor with retroperitoneal liposarcoma.

Written as DNA, the CDR3 is TGTGCCAGCAGTGCGTGGACTAGCGGCTACAATGAGCAGTTCTTC. Translating gives CASSAWTSGYNEQFF. The chain recombines TRBV6-8 with TRBJ2-1; 10 bases agree with TRBD2. The V segment lost 5 bases and the J segment 3 bases; nucleotides outside the gene matches: 4. CDR3 length: 15 amino acids. Germline lookup yields CDR1 MNHGY and CDR2 SAAAGT.